These 9 T cell receptor beta chains were all obtained from the same sample, sequenced in a study of blood T cells in healthy people across ages (dated by TCRdb to 2014 to 2015). Library construction relied on 5' RACE. TCRdb records Illumina HiSeq 2500 as the sequencer. A second about 6 to 11 cycle PCR used a sample-barcoded 5' primer and a J-beta primer mix. TCRdb ran its own pipeline on the public reads, namely fastp trimming at Q25 and MiXCR clone calling, and kept in-frame beta chains. Each CDR3 protein appears once, grouped with its most common genes and DNA. The sample table records about 1.7 million distinct CDR3 sequences; roughly 30% of these occur just once. The ten largest clones take up roughly 8% of the sample. The sample consisted of blood. These receptors were taken from a woman aged 25 to 39 in good health.

This clonotype was picked up a small number of times. The chain uses TRBV5-1 and TRBJ1-1, with D hard to call. Trimming cost V 0 bases and J 0 bases, with 15 bases left between them. The CDR3 sequence is 17 residues long. In germline, CDR1 is SGHRS, CDR2 YFSETQ. CDR3 coding DNA: TGCGCCAGCAGCTTGGGATCGGCGGGGATAATGAACACTGAAGCTTTCTTT. Translating it yields CASSLGSAGIMNTEAFF.

Comment on this clonotype: The germline gene is not matched at one end of the junction; a read error may be the cause. The gene calls are TRBV6-5 and TRBJ2-1, with 7 bases aligning to TRBD2. The CDR3 runs 17 residues. CDR1 is MNHEY, CDR2 SVGAGI, per germline. CDR3 sequence: CAGSSWVSGIRNNEQFF. The CDR3 nucleotides are TGTGCCGGCAGTTCCTGGGTCAGCGGGATAAGAAACAATGAGCAGTTCTTC.

This clonotype was seen a handful of times. V gene TRBV20-1 combines with J gene TRBJ2-5; D unresolved. Between the trimmed V and J ends, which lost 5 bases and 5 bases, there was a span of 12 bases. The CDR3 runs 12 residues. CDR1 is DFQATT, CDR2 SNEGSKA, per germline (reference sequence). The CDR3 here is CSASWAVETQYF. The CDR3 DNA reads as TGCAGTGCTTCGTGGGCAGTTGAGACCCAGTACTTC.

The chain uses TRBV6-1 and TRBJ2-3; D assignment may be TRBD1 or TRBD2 (6 bases each). The V end lost 8 bases, the J end lost 4 bases, and 10 bases lay between the germline ends. The CDR3 totals 12 residues. In germline, CDR1 is MNHNS, CDR2 SASEGT. This CDR3 is CASGGGPDTQYF. The CDR3 DNA sequence: TGTGCCAGCGGTGGGGGGCCAGATACGCAGTATTTT.

This clonotype was counted only a few times. The chain is built from TRBV11-2 and TRBJ2-5; perhaps D is TRBD1 or TRBD2 (5 bases each). With 1 base removed from V and 4 bases from J, the gap between germline ends came to 13 bases. This CDR3 is 15 amino acids long. Germline V lookup: CDR1 SGHAT, CDR2 FQNNGV. Written as DNA, the CDR3 is TGTGCCAGCAGCTTAGGGCGTTCTGGGGGAGAGACCCAGTACTTC. It translates to CASSLGRSGGETQYF.

About this clonotype: Compared with germline, one end of the junction differs, possibly owing to a read error. The chain has TRBV2 and TRBJ2-7; D uncertain. This CDR3 has 11 residues. Germline V gene data show CDR1 as SNHLY and CDR2 as FYNNEI. The CDR3 nucleotides read TGTGCCAGCAGTGAAGTGAATAGTCAACACTTC. It encodes CASSEVNSQHF.

This clonotype was seen a handful of times. The V call is TRBV20-1, the J call TRBJ2-5; TRBD1 matches 7 bases. Germline CDR1 DFQATT, CDR2 SNEGSKA (reference sequence). The CDR3 is 13 residues long. Losses at the gene ends were 5 bases for V and 5 bases for J; bases not matched to a gene: 8. The CDR3 here is CSAFPDREETQYF. In DNA form, the CDR3 reads TGCAGTGCTTTTCCCGACAGGGAGGAGACCCAGTACTTC.

Many counts were recorded for this clonotype. The chain employs TRBV29-1 and TRBJ2-1, with D unresolved. The CDR3 runs to 12 residues. The germline CDR1 and CDR2 sequences are SQVTM and ANQGSEA. Trimming removed 0 bases at V and 7 bases at J, with 7 bases between. CDR3 protein: CSVEDVRNEQFF. CDR3 nucleotide sequence: TGCAGCGTTGAAGATGTGCGTAATGAGCAGTTCTTC.

This clonotype has only a few counts. V is TRBV5-1 and J is TRBJ2-1; 10 nucleotides match TRBD1. CDR1 and CDR2 from the germline V gene are SGHRS and YFSETQ. V was clipped by 7 bases and J by 9 bases; unmatched bases: 13. The CDR3 runs to 15 residues. The CDR3 loop is CASSDRDRGASEQFF. CDR3 bases: TGCGCCAGCTCTGACCGGGACAGGGGCGCGAGTGAGCAGTTCTTC.